This T cell receptor beta chain was sequenced for a study of identical twins. V was pared by 1 base and J by 0 bases, with 7 bases between. The CDR3 loop spans 15 amino acids. CDR1 and CDR2 (germline): SEHNR, FQNEAQ (reference sequence). TCRdb recomputed calls from the 5' RACE reads with MiXCR, one row per CDR3 protein. The sample includes 690,000 or so distinct CDR3 sequences, roughly 8% of them seen just once. The same sample was also studied in work on yellow fever vaccine responses in identical twins.

V and J are TRBV7-9 and TRBJ2-4, with no clear D. The TCR originated in a woman aged 18-29 years in good health. The source material was PBMCs. The CDR3 loop reads CASSLEAVAKNIQYF. CDR3 nucleotide sequence: TGTGCCAGCAGCTTAGAGGCAGTAGCCAAAAACATTCAGTACTTC.